This T cell receptor (beta chain) stems from a study of blood T cell repertoires in COVID-19. Study overall: Collection of acute and convalescent COVID-19 samples took place in the United States, Italy and Spain. PBMCs, B-cell-depleted T cells, or T cells were the source of the cDNA or gDNA that made up the material.

The ends were cut back, 7 bases at V and 9 bases at J, with 16 bases in the middle. The CDR3 is 13 residues long. The germline CDR1 and CDR2 sequences are MNHEY and SVGAGI. As handled by the study authors: Estimates of nucleated cell counts were drawn from the amplification of reference gene primers. Some clones are missing from TCRdb's copy, which holds only in-frame ones; the method was immunoSEQ multiplex PCR. That table supplies the V and J calls and clone size; D and trimming were determined from the DNA. Here the sample spans about 240,000 clones, more than 75% being singletons. The specimen sequenced was peripheral blood. This sequence joins TRBV6-5 and TRBJ2-4; D gene ambiguous. The TCR was taken from a woman aged 25 to 39 who had recovered from COVID-19. The CDR3 region has the DNA TGTGCCAGCATTCGAACCTCAGGTAGCATTCAGTACTTC. Its translation is CASIRTSGSIQYF.